This TCR beta chain was retrieved from a study of cytomegalovirus exposure and HLA in healthy donors. This clone was picked up a small number of times. The antigen remains unidentified. From germline, CDR1 is PRHDT and CDR2 FYEKMQ (reference sequence). The CDR3 sequence is 15 residues long. V dropped 6 bases and J dropped 2 bases, with 13 bases sitting between them. PCR employed 60 Vbeta and 13 Jbeta primers. Sequencing was performed with immunoSEQ multiplex PCR; in TCRdb, only in-frame clones are kept and a portion is missing. The sample contains 100,000 to 150,000 clones, around 74% of which appear only once. Study-level findings and limits: Later genetic work tied a missense DCLRE1C variant to beta-chain V and J trimming.

All the people who gave samples were healthy bone marrow donors. Sequencing input: PBMCs. This sequence joins TRBV13 and TRBJ2-2; maybe TRBD1 (6 bases). The clonotype was recovered from a male donor in good health and CMV-seronegative. Here the CDR3 reads CASRADSSNTGELFF. The CDR3 DNA reads TGTGCCAGCAGGGCGGACAGCTCCAACACCGGGGAGCTGTTTTTT. Together with reference TRBV13 and TRBJ2-2, the CDR3 gives the full variable domain: AAGVIQSPRHLIKEKRETATLKCYPIPRHDTVYWYQQGPGQDPQFLISFYEKMQSDKGSIPDRFSAQQFSDYHSELNMSSLELGDSALYFCASRADSSNTGELFFGEGSRLTVL.